This T cell receptor (beta chain) comes out of a study of technical replicates of blood from a handful of donors (TCRdb year 2017). Libraries were prepared through the immunoSEQ multiplex PCR assay. TCRdb provides this immuneACCESS table in a form limited to in-frame rearrangements. Some clones are lacking; in checked studies, under half of them reflect an unresolved V gene, and why the rest are absent is not known. The sample contains roughly 100,000 clones, roughly 96% of them found a single time. Less than 0.45% of the sample lies in the top ten. Clipping removes 4 bases from V and 3 bases from J, with 7 as the unmatched junction base count. The CDR3 spans 17 residues, from the cysteine through the phenylalanine. The read is trimmed to its CDR3 DNA, 51 bases read in frame from base 1. CDR1 and CDR2, looked up from the germline V gene, are LGHNA and YSLEER. With respect to this clone: This receptor's antigen is unknown. No qualities accompany the bases; no much larger clone lies one base away.

The sequenced sample consisted of T cells isolated from PBMCs. The V and J genes are TRBV4-3 and TRBJ2-3, with 13 bases matching TRBD2. The origin of this receptor is a human donor in good health. The CDR3 is CASSPGLAGAETDTQYF. The DNA sequence is TGCGCCAGCAGCCCAGGACTAGCGGGAGCGGAGACAGATACGCAGTATTTT.